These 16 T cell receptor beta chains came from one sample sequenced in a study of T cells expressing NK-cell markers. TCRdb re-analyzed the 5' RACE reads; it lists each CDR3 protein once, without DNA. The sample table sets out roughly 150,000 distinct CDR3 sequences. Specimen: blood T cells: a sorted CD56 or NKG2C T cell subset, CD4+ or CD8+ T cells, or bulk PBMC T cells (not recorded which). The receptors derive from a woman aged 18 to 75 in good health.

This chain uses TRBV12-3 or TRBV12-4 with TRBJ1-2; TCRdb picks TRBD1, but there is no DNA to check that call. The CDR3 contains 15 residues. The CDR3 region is CASIKGQGVVSGYTF.

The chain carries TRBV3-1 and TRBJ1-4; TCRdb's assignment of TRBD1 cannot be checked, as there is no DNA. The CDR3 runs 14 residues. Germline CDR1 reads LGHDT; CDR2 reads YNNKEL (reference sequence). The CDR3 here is CASSQRGEVEKLFF.

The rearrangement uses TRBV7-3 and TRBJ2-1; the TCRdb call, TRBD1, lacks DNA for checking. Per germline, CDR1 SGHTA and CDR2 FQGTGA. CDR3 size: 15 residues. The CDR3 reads CASSFQDAQYNEQFF.

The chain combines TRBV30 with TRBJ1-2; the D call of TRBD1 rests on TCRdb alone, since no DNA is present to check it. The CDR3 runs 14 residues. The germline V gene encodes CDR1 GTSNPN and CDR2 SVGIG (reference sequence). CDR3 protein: CAWSETWLRGGYTF.

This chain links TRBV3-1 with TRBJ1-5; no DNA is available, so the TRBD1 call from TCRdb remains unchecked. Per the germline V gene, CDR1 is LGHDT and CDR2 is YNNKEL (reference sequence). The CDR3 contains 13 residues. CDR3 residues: CASSLQGSSPQHF.

The CDR3 is CAISENRVSAKNIQYF. The rearrangement joins TRBV10-3 to TRBJ2-4; the D call of TRBD1 rests on TCRdb alone, since no DNA is present to check it. CDR1 is ENHRY, CDR2 SYGVKD, per germline. The CDR3 totals 16 residues.

The chain's CDR3 is CASSERGIANEQYF. The chain combines TRBV2 with TRBJ2-7; checking the TCRdb D call of TRBD1 is not possible without DNA. The V gene's germline CDR1 is SNHLY and CDR2 FYNNEI. The CDR3 has 14 residues.

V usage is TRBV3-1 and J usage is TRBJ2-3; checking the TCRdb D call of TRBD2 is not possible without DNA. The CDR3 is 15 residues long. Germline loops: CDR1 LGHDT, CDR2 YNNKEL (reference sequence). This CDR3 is CASSGTSGVTDTQYF.

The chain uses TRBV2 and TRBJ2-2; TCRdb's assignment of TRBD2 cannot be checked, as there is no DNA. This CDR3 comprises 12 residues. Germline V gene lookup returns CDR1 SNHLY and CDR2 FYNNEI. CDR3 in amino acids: CASSEEGGELFF.

CDR3 sequence reads: CASSTTPKETQYF. The chain has TRBV19 and TRBJ2-5. This CDR3 is 13 amino acids long. Germline CDR1 is LNHDA and CDR2 is SQIVND (reference sequence).

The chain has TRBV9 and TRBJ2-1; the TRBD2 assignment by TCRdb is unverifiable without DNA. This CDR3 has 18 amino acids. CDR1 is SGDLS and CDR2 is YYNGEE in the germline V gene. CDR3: CASSPRGGGVTLMDEQFF. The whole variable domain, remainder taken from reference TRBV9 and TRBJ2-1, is DSGVTQTPKHLITATGQRVTLRCSPRSGDLSVYWYQQSLDQGLQFLIQYYNGEERAKGNILERFSAQQFPDLHSELNLSSLELGDSALYFCASSPRGGGVTLMDEQFFGPGTRLTVL.

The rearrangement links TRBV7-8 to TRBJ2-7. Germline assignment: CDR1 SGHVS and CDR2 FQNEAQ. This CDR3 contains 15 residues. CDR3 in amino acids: CASSLGRDSSYEQYF.

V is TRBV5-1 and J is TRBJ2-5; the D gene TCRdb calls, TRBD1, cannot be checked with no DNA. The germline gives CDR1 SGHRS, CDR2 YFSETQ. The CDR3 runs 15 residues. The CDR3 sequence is CASSSTPGDQETQYF.

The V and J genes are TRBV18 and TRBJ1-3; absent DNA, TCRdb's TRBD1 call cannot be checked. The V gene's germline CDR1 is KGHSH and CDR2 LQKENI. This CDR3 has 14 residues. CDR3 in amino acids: CASSPGQIGNTIYF.

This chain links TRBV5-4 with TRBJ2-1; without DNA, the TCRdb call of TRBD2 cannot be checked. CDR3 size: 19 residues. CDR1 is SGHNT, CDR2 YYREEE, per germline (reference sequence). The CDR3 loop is CASSLDVRTSGRMYNEQFF.

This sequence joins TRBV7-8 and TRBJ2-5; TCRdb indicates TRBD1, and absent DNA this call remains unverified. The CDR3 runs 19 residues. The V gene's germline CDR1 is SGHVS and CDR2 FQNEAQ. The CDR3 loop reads CASSLVTGGRVGSGETQYF.